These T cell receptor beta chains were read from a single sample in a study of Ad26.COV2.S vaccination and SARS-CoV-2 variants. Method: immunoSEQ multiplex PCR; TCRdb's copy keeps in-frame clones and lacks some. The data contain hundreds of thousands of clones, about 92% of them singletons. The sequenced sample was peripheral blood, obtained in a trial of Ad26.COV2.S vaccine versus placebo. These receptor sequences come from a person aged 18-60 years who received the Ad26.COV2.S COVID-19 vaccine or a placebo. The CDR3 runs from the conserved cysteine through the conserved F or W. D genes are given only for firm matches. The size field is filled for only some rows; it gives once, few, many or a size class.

cdr3_nt: TGTGCCAGCAGCCGAGCCCAGCGGGGGGGCCAAGAGACCCAGTACTTC; cdr3_aa: CASSRAQRGGQETQYF; v_call: TRBV5-5; d_call: TRBD2; clone_size: .; j_call: TRBJ2-5
cdr3_nt: TGTGCCAGCAGCGTAATGACGGGAGAGACCCAGTACTTC; cdr3_aa: CASSVMTGETQYF; v_call: TRBV9; d_call: .; clone_size: .; j_call: TRBJ2-5
cdr3_nt: TGCAGTAGTAAACGAACTGAAGCTTTCTTT; cdr3_aa: CSSKRTEAFF; v_call: TRBV20-1; d_call: .; clone_size: .; j_call: TRBJ1-1
cdr3_nt: TGTGCCAGCAGTTACCCCTTGGCCGGGGCCTATGGCTACACCTTC; cdr3_aa: CASSYPLAGAYGYTF; v_call: TRBV6-6; d_call: .; clone_size: .; j_call: TRBJ1-2
cdr3_nt: TGTGCCAGCAGTTTAGAGGGGGCAGGGTCCTATGGCTACACCTTC; cdr3_aa: CASSLEGAGSYGYTF; v_call: TRBV28; d_call: TRBD1; clone_size: .; j_call: TRBJ1-2
cdr3_nt: TGCGCCAGCAGTCTAATACCGGGACAGGGCGCCCTGGGGTCACCCCTCCACTTT; cdr3_aa: CASSLIPGQGALGSPLHF; v_call: TRBV23-1; d_call: TRBD1; clone_size: .; j_call: TRBJ1-6
cdr3_nt: TGCGCCAGCAGCCAAGCTGGCGGAGGCTCTGGGGCCAACGTCCTGACTTTC; cdr3_aa: CASSQAGGGSGANVLTF; v_call: TRBV4-3; d_call: .; clone_size: .; j_call: TRBJ2-6
cdr3_nt: TGCGCCAGCAGCCGCTTACCTCCCGGGACCGCAAAAAAGAACACTGAAGCTTTCTTT; cdr3_aa: CASSRLPPGTAKKNTEAFF; v_call: TRBV4-3; d_call: .; clone_size: .; j_call: TRBJ1-1
cdr3_nt: TGCAGCGTTCAGGGAAACACCGGGGAGCTGTTTTTT; cdr3_aa: CSVQGNTGELFF; v_call: TRBV29-1; d_call: .; clone_size: .; j_call: TRBJ2-2
cdr3_nt: TGTGCCAGTAGTACCTCGACAGGGGGAAACACTGAAGCTTTCTTT; cdr3_aa: CASSTSTGGNTEAFF; v_call: TRBV19; d_call: TRBD1; clone_size: .; j_call: TRBJ1-1
cdr3_nt: TGTGCCAGCACAGATGGGCAGGGAAGGGTCAGAGAGCAGTACTTC; cdr3_aa: CASTDGQGRVREQYF; v_call: TRBV7-2; d_call: .; clone_size: .; j_call: TRBJ2-7
cdr3_nt: TGTGCCAGCAGCCAAGTGTCGTCGACTAGGTACAATGAGCAGTTCTTC; cdr3_aa: CASSQVSSTRYNEQFF; v_call: TRBV3-1/TRBV3-2; d_call: .; clone_size: .; j_call: TRBJ2-1
cdr3_nt: TGTGCCAGCCGTCGGTCGGGGAGGGCAGATACGCAGTATTTT; cdr3_aa: CASRRSGRADTQYF; v_call: TRBV6-5; d_call: TRBD2; clone_size: .; j_call: TRBJ2-3
cdr3_nt: TGCGCCAGCAGCTTGGCCGTGACTAGCGGTTCGGTTACGCAGTATTTT; cdr3_aa: CASSLAVTSGSVTQYF; v_call: TRBV5-1; d_call: TRBD2; clone_size: .; j_call: TRBJ2-3
cdr3_nt: TGTGCCAGCTCACCACAGGGGGTAAGGGATTCACCCCTCCACTTT; cdr3_aa: CASSPQGVRDSPLHF; v_call: TRBV18; d_call: .; clone_size: once; j_call: TRBJ1-6
cdr3_nt: TGTGCCAGCAGCTCAACCCTGGGGGTTTCCTACGAGCAGTACTTC; cdr3_aa: CASSSTLGVSYEQYF; v_call: TRBV7-9; d_call: .; clone_size: .; j_call: TRBJ2-7
cdr3_nt: TGTGCCAGCAGCCGGGACTACCTGTCCTACGAGCAGTACTTC; cdr3_aa: CASSRDYLSYEQYF; v_call: TRBV5-4; d_call: TRBD2; clone_size: .; j_call: TRBJ2-7
cdr3_nt: TGCGCCAGCAGCTCCGGAACCAGGGACTACAATGAGCAGTTCTTC; cdr3_aa: CASSSGTRDYNEQFF; v_call: TRBV5-1; d_call: .; clone_size: .; j_call: TRBJ2-1
cdr3_nt: TGTGCCCACGAACCCTCGGAAGGGTTTGGTGAAAAACTGTTTTTT; cdr3_aa: CAHEPSEGFGEKLFF; v_call: TRBV7-9; d_call: .; clone_size: .; j_call: TRBJ1-4
cdr3_nt: TGCGCCAGCAGCCAAGTGCTCCTGGGGGAGTACGAGCAGTACTTC; cdr3_aa: CASSQVLLGEYEQYF; v_call: TRBV4-3; d_call: .; clone_size: .; j_call: TRBJ2-7
cdr3_nt: TGCGCCAGCAGCTTGGCCGGCGGGAACTACGAGCAGTACTTC; cdr3_aa: CASSLAGGNYEQYF; v_call: TRBV5-1; d_call: .; clone_size: .; j_call: TRBJ2-7
cdr3_nt: TGTGCCAGCAGTGTACAGGCCACCGGGGAGCTGTTTTTT; cdr3_aa: CASSVQATGELFF; v_call: TRBV2; d_call: .; clone_size: .; j_call: TRBJ2-2
cdr3_nt: TGTGCCAGCAGCCAGACAGGGAAAGGCAATCAGCCCCAGCATTTT; cdr3_aa: CASSQTGKGNQPQHF; v_call: TRBV14; d_call: TRBD1; clone_size: .; j_call: TRBJ1-5
cdr3_nt: TGCGCCAGCAGTTCGGGGGGTGGCTATGGCTACACCTTC; cdr3_aa: CASSSGGGYGYTF; v_call: TRBV5-1; d_call: .; clone_size: .; j_call: TRBJ1-2
cdr3_nt: TGTGCCAGCAGCGCATCGCCGACCTCCCGAGTGCCGAGCACCGGGGAGCTGTTTTTT; cdr3_aa: CASSASPTSRVPSTGELFF; v_call: TRBV11-3; d_call: .; clone_size: .; j_call: TRBJ2-2
cdr3_nt: TGTGCCAGCAGCTCCCGCGCCGGGACAGAGTATAATTCACCCCTCCACTTT; cdr3_aa: CASSSRAGTEYNSPLHF; v_call: TRBV7-8; d_call: TRBD1; clone_size: .; j_call: TRBJ1-6
cdr3_nt: TGTGCCAGCAGCTTATCAAGACAGGGCACTGAAGCTTTCTTT; cdr3_aa: CASSLSRQGTEAFF; v_call: TRBV7-9; d_call: TRBD1; clone_size: once; j_call: TRBJ1-1
cdr3_nt: TGCGCCAGCAGCTGGACAGGGGGCGGAACCGGGGAGCTGTTTTTT; cdr3_aa: CASSWTGGGTGELFF; v_call: TRBV5-1; d_call: TRBD1; clone_size: .; j_call: TRBJ2-2
cdr3_nt: TGTGCCAGCAGCCAAGACAGGGCAAAGGCAAGCGGGGAGCTGTTTTTT; cdr3_aa: CASSQDRAKASGELFF; v_call: TRBV7-6; d_call: TRBD1; clone_size: once; j_call: TRBJ2-2
cdr3_nt: TGTGCCAGTAGTACGACAGGGAGCTCCTACAATGAGCAGTTCTTC; cdr3_aa: CASSTTGSSYNEQFF; v_call: TRBV19; d_call: TRBD1; clone_size: .; j_call: TRBJ2-1
cdr3_nt: TGTGCCAGCAGTTTGGGCAGGGTTTTGTACTTC; cdr3_aa: CASSLGRVLYF; v_call: TRBV28; d_call: .; clone_size: .; j_call: TRBJ2-4
cdr3_nt: TGTGCCAGCAGCTTAGCACAGTTCTATGGCTACACCTTC; cdr3_aa: CASSLAQFYGYTF; v_call: TRBV7-9; d_call: .; clone_size: once; j_call: TRBJ1-2
cdr3_nt: TGTGCCAGCAGTTATGGCAGGGCAAGCTACGAGCAGTACTTC; cdr3_aa: CASSYGRASYEQYF; v_call: TRBV6-5; d_call: .; clone_size: .; j_call: TRBJ2-7
cdr3_nt: TGTGCCAGCAGTGTCCAGCCCAGCTCTGGGGCCAACGTCCTGACTTTC; cdr3_aa: CASSVQPSSGANVLTF; v_call: TRBV2; d_call: .; clone_size: few; j_call: TRBJ2-6
cdr3_nt: TGTGCCAGCAGCTCCTCGGGTGGTTGGGATACGCAGTATTTT; cdr3_aa: CASSSSGGWDTQYF; v_call: TRBV7-8; d_call: .; clone_size: .; j_call: TRBJ2-3
cdr3_nt: TGCGCCAGCAGCCTTACTAGGGGTCCTCTTCCCCCCAAACCCGTTACCGGGGAGCTGTTTTTT; cdr3_aa: CASSLTRGPLPPKPVTGELFF; v_call: TRBV4-3; d_call: .; clone_size: .; j_call: TRBJ2-2
cdr3_nt: TGTGCCAGCAGTTTAAGGGCAGGGTGGAGGGCAGAGACCCAGTACTTC; cdr3_aa: CASSLRAGWRAETQYF; v_call: TRBV27; d_call: .; clone_size: .; j_call: TRBJ2-5
cdr3_nt: TGTGCCAGCTCACCAGCCAGAGGGAATCCATATGGCTACACCTTC; cdr3_aa: CASSPARGNPYGYTF; v_call: TRBV18; d_call: .; clone_size: few; j_call: TRBJ1-2
cdr3_nt: TGTGCCAGCACTCCTATGGGTCGGACTGAAGCTTTCTTT; cdr3_aa: CASTPMGRTEAFF; v_call: TRBV12-3/TRBV12-4; d_call: .; clone_size: once; j_call: TRBJ1-1
cdr3_nt: TGTGCCAGCAGCTTAGGACACTACTGTGGCTACACCTTC; cdr3_aa: CASSLGHYCGYTF; v_call: TRBV13; d_call: .; clone_size: once; j_call: TRBJ1-2
cdr3_nt: TGTGCCAGCAGTTACGAGGGGTGGGGTAGTGAGACCCAGTACTTC; cdr3_aa: CASSYEGWGSETQYF; v_call: TRBV6-5; d_call: .; clone_size: .; j_call: TRBJ2-5
cdr3_nt: TGTGCCAGCAGTTCTCAGGGCTCTGGGGCCAACGTCCTGACTTTC; cdr3_aa: CASSSQGSGANVLTF; v_call: TRBV28; d_call: .; clone_size: .; j_call: TRBJ2-6
cdr3_nt: TGTGCCAGCAGCTTGGGGACAGGGGTAGACTACGATACGCAGTATTTT; cdr3_aa: CASSLGTGVDYDTQYF; v_call: TRBV5-6; d_call: TRBD1; clone_size: once; j_call: TRBJ2-3
cdr3_nt: TGTGCCTGGAGTGTACATCGTGGAAACACCATATATTTT; cdr3_aa: CAWSVHRGNTIYF; v_call: TRBV30; d_call: .; clone_size: .; j_call: TRBJ1-3